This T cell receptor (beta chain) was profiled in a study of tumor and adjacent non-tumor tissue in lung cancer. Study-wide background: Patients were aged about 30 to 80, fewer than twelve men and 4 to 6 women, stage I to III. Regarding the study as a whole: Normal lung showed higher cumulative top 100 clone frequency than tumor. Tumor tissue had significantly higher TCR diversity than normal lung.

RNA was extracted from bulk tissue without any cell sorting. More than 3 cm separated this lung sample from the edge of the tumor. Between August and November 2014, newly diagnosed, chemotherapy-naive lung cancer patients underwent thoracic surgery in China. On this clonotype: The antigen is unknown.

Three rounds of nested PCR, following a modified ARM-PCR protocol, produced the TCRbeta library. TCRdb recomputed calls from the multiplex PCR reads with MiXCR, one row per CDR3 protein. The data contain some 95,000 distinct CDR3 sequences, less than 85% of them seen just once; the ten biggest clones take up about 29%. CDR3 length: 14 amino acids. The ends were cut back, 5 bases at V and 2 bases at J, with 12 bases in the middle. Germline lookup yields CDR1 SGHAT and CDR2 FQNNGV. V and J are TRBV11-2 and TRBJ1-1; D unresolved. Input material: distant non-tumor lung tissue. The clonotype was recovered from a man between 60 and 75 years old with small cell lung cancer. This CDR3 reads CASSVSPHNTEAFF. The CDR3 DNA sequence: TGTGCCAGCAGCGTCTCCCCCCACAACACTGAAGCTTTCTTT.